This is a list of T cell receptor beta chains from one sample in a study of blood T cell repertoires in COVID-19. The repertoire was sequenced with immunoSEQ multiplex PCR; TCRdb's copy has only in-frame clones and lacks some. The sample yields approximately 200,000 clones, roughly nine tenths seen once. The specimen was PBMCs or T cells enriched from blood (not recorded which). The receptors were gathered from a middle-aged woman with acute COVID-19. Both conserved end residues are part of each CDR3. The D gene is left open where the match is weak. A clone size is listed for some rows: how often the clone was seen (once, few, many), or a class if it is expanded.

>TRBD1|NA|TRBV29-1|TRBJ1-5
CSVDTGGAGQPQHF
TGCAGCGTGGATACAGGGGGCGCAGGTCAGCCCCAGCATTTT
>NA|NA|TRBV5-1|TRBJ2-2
CASSLAGEVNTGELFF
TGCGCCAGCAGCTTGGCGGGGGAGGTGAACACCGGGGAGCTGTTTTTT
>TRBD1|NA|TRBV7-9|TRBJ1-2
CASSQGTGNYGYTF
TGTGCCAGCAGCCAGGGGACAGGCAACTATGGCTACACCTTC
>NA|NA|TRBV28|TRBJ1-2
CASSSGRFYGYTF
TGTGCCAGCAGTTCCGGGAGATTCTATGGCTACACCTTC
>TRBD2|NA|TRBV5-8|TRBJ2-3
CASSSTSGGADTQYF
TGTGCCAGCAGTTCGACTAGCGGGGGGGCTGATACGCAGTATTTT
>TRBD2|NA|TRBV7-2|TRBJ2-3
CASSLSRGEGSTQYF
TGTGCCAGCAGCTTAAGTCGGGGGGAGGGGAGTACGCAGTATTTT
>TRBD1|NA|TRBV5-1|TRBJ2-1
CASSLLGQGYNEQFF
TGCGCCAGCAGCTTGCTAGGACAGGGCTACAATGAGCAGTTCTTC
>TRBD1|NA|TRBV13|TRBJ1-1
CASSRGQGGMNTEAFF
TGTGCCAGCAGCCGTGGACAGGGCGGCATGAACACTGAAGCTTTCTTT
>NA|NA|TRBV3-1/TRBV3-2|TRBJ2-2
CASSPTRGTGTGELFF
TGTGCCAGCAGCCCCACGAGGGGGACGGGGACCGGGGAGCTGTTTTTT
>NA|NA|TRBV6-5|TRBJ1-3
CASTQGNGNTIYF
TGTGCCAGCACCCAGGGGAACGGAAACACCATATATTTT
>TRBD1|NA|TRBV19|TRBJ2-6
CASSMGQRNSGANVLTF
TGTGCCAGTAGTATGGGACAGCGTAACTCTGGGGCCAACGTCCTGACTTTC
>NA|NA|TRBV5-1|TRBJ2-2
CASSLTGYPGELFF
TGCGCCAGCAGCTTAACAGGGTACCCCGGGGAGCTGTTTTTT
>TRBD1|NA|TRBV27|TRBJ1-3
CASSSRLRDSPGNTIYF
TGTGCCAGCAGTTCCCGTCTCCGGGACAGCCCTGGAAACACCATATATTTT
>NA|NA|TRBV19|TRBJ2-1
CASSGDYNEQFF
TGTGCCAGTAGCGGGGACTACAATGAGCAGTTCTTC
>TRBD2|NA|TRBV18|TRBJ2-1
CASSPGGGPQYNEQFF
TGTGCCAGCTCACCCGGCGGGGGGCCCCAATACAATGAGCAGTTCTTC
>NA|NA|TRBV30|TRBJ1-5
CAWSEGGDSNQPQHF
TGTGCCTGGAGTGAAGGGGGGGATAGCAATCAGCCCCAGCATTTT
>TRBD1|once|TRBV29-1|TRBJ2-7
CSVVAKRQGTYEQYF
TGCAGCGTGGTCGCTAAAAGACAGGGAACCTACGAGCAGTACTTC
>TRBD2|NA|TRBV25-1|TRBJ2-4
CASGSGLAGLGNIQYF
TGTGCCAGCGGGTCGGGACTAGCGGGGCTGGGAAACATTCAGTACTTC
>TRBD1|NA|TRBV30|TRBJ1-2
CAWSPGQGISGYTF
TGTGCCTGGTCCCCAGGACAGGGAATAAGTGGCTACACCTTC
>TRBD1|NA|TRBV25-1|TRBJ1-5
CASSESGTDSNQPQHF
TGTGCCAGCAGTGAATCAGGGACAGATAGCAATCAGCCCCAGCATTTT
>NA|NA|TRBV7-9|TRBJ2-1
CASSLVSGDEQFF
TGTGCCAGCAGCTTAGTGTCCGGGGATGAGCAGTTCTTC
>NA|once|TRBV10-3|TRBJ1-2
CAIRAGPNYGYTF
TGTGCCATCAGAGCAGGGCCTAACTATGGCTACACCTTC
>NA|NA|TRBV10-1|TRBJ1-2
CASSSTAYGYTF
TGCGCCAGCAGTTCTACAGCCTATGGCTACACCTTC
>TRBD2|NA|TRBV12-3/TRBV12-4|TRBJ2-3
CASSFAGGDTQYF
TGTGCCAGCAGTTTTGCGGGGGGAGATACGCAGTATTTT
>NA|NA|TRBV7-2|TRBJ1-1
CASSSGYTGTEAFF
TGTGCCAGCAGCTCAGGGTATACCGGTACTGAAGCTTTCTTT
>TRBD1|NA|TRBV19|TRBJ2-2
CASSTRSGTGDTGELFF
TGTGCCAGTAGTACCCGGTCCGGGACAGGGGACACCGGGGAGCTGTTTTTT
>NA|NA|TRBV21-1|TRBJ2-1
CASSKLPGTGGGSGAYNEQFF
TGTGCCAGCAGCAAACTACCCGGGACAGGGGGCGGGAGCGGGGCATACAATGAGCAGTTCTTC
>TRBD1|NA|TRBV6-5|TRBJ1-2
CASRPNHRGLGGYTF
TGTGCCAGCAGACCGAATCACAGGGGGCTTGGGGGCTACACCTTC
>TRBD1|NA|TRBV19|TRBJ2-7
CASPPGHRGFEQYF
TGTGCCAGTCCCCCCGGCCACAGGGGCTTCGAGCAGTACTTC
>TRBD1|NA|TRBV18|TRBJ2-2
CASSQTVKGASGELFF
TGTGCCAGCTCACAAACCGTTAAGGGGGCAAGCGGGGAGCTGTTTTTT
>NA|NA|TRBV5-1|TRBJ2-6
CASSPAPQGSSGANVLTF
TGCGCCAGCAGCCCGGCCCCACAGGGCTCTTCTGGGGCCAACGTCCTGACTTTC